Below, one TCR beta chain is given with its context. This record belongs to a study of blood T cell repertoires in COVID-19. The protocol was immunoSEQ multiplex PCR, while the TCRdb copy is restricted to in-frame clones and leaves out a portion. The sample carries about 310,000 clones, about nine tenths recorded once. The CDR3 is 15 amino acids. Germline V gives CDR1 LNHDA, CDR2 SQIVND (reference sequence). V lost 3 bases and J lost 4; bases outside the gene matches: 6. This TCR was sampled from a woman in her 40s who had recovered from COVID-19. This chain uses TRBV19 with TRBJ2-7, with 10 bases that match TRBD1. The material sequenced was PBMCs or T cells enriched from blood (not recorded which). CDR3 protein: CASSILGGQGYEQYF. The CDR3 coding sequence is TGTGCCAGTAGTATTCTTGGGGGACAGGGGTACGAGCAGTACTTC.